This TCR beta chain was captured in a study of regulatory T cells in long-lasting Graves disease. HTBI primers from iRepertoire and Arm-PCR of CDR3 regions yielded the TCR beta libraries. MiXCR, applied by TCRdb to the multiplex PCR reads, yields one record per CDR3 protein. Among 350,000 to 550,000 distinct CDR3 sequences listed, around 15% were seen once. This clonotype was counted a single time. This may be a read error, as it is one base from a much larger clone. Time point of the sample: newly diagnosed GD, antithyroid drugs for less than 3 months. Preparation of the TCR library used RNA extracted from PBMCs. CDR1 is SGHRS and CDR2 is YFSETQ in the germline V gene. The CDR3 is made up of 13 amino acids. The data were also submitted as part of a second study, on T cells in Graves' hyperthyroidism and ophthalmopathy. In that study: Used for diagnoses were clinical symptoms, serum thyroxine and TRAb, thyroid ultrasound and orbital computed tomography.

Sequencing was performed on peripheral blood mononuclear cells (PBMCs), taken at new diagnosis, from a patient treated with antithyroid drugs. The sequence came from a woman in her forties or fifties with Graves disease. The chain employs TRBV5-1 and TRBJ1-1; D unclear. CDR3 sequence reads: CASSVSVNTGAFF. As DNA, the CDR3 is TGCGCCAGCAGCGTGAGCGTGAACACTGGAGCTTTCTTT.